The source of this T cell receptor beta chain is a study of CD8 T cells in Susac syndrome. CD8+ and CD4+ T cells from blood underwent TCR beta sequencing. TEMRA cells were FACS-enriched and CD8+ and CD4+ T cells negatively isolated. RNA totalling roughly 0.5 to 1 ug underwent reverse transcription with random hexamers. The immunoSEQ assay covered 54 Vbeta and 13 Jbeta segments for CDR3. A single record per CDR3 protein comes from TCRdb applying MiXCR to the immunoSEQ multiplex PCR reads. This sample has over 95,000 distinct CDR3 sequences; 85% to 95% occur once, and the top ten carry roughly 0.11%. The clonotype comes from a human donor in good health. The source material was CD8+ T cells from PBMCs.

For the CDR3, the DNA is TGCGCCAGCAGCCAAGTGCTAGCGAACAATGAGCAGTTCTTC. It encodes CASSQVLANNEQFF. The rearrangement links TRBV4-1 to TRBJ2-1; D may be TRBD2 (6 bases). The V gene's germline CDR1 is MGHRA and CDR2 YSYEKL. CDR3 length: 14 amino acids. Trimming cost V 1 base and J 5 bases, with 9 bases left between them.